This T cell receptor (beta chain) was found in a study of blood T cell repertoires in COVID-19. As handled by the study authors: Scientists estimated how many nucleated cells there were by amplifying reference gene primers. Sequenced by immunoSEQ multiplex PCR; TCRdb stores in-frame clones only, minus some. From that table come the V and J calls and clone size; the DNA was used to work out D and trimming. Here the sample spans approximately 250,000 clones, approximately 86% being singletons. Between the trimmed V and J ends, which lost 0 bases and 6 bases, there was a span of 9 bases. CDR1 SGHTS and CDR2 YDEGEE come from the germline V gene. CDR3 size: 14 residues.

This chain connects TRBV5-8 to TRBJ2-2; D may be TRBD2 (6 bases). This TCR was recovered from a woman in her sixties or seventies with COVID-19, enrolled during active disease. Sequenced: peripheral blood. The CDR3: CASSLGRDSGELFF. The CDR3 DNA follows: TGTGCCAGCAGCTTGGGGCGGGATTCCGGGGAGCTGTTTTTT.